This TCR beta chain was identified during a study of T cell responses to AZD1222 COVID-19 vaccine. Study overall: Recipients boosted at about 4 weeks or about 12 weeks are pooled. Points from the study as a whole: Seropositive at baseline were only a handful of AZD1222 recipients. The study found Spike-specific TCR breadth and depth rose after two AZD1222 doses. Clonal diversity was possibly underestimated, and the donors were mostly white British, with more females.

Comments on this clone: Its antigen is undetermined.

Germline V lookup: CDR1 MGHRA, CDR2 YSYEKL. The CDR3 is 14 amino acids. Trimming took off 7 bases at V and 2 bases at J, with 9 bases between the two ends. The assay was immunoSEQ multiplex PCR, and TCRdb's table has in-frame clones only and misses some. This sample has 100,000 to 150,000 clones, with 90% found just once. The clonotype comes from an adult in good health. The rearrangement joins TRBV4-1 to TRBJ2-6; D is perhaps TRBD2 (6 bases). The starting material was peripheral blood, obtained on day 0 of AZD1222 vaccination. CDR3 DNA sequence: TGCGCCAGCAAGGAGGGGCCTGGGGCCAACGTCCTGACTTTC. This sequence encodes CASKEGPGANVLTF.